Following are 31 T cell receptor beta chains from one sample sequenced in a study of shared clonotypes between healthy human individuals. The protocol was immunoSEQ multiplex PCR, while the TCRdb copy is restricted to in-frame clones and leaves out a portion. Here the sample spans a few hundred thousand clones, 90% to 98% being singletons. Sequenced sample: memory CD8+ T cells sorted from blood. Subset reported: CD45RO+ cells pooled with CCR7-negative TemRA cells. The receptors here all came from a man between 25 and 39 years old in good health.

This chain links TRBV7-9 with TRBJ1-5; possible D gene TRBD1, 5 bases. Germline V gene lookup returns CDR1 SEHNR and CDR2 FQNEAQ (reference sequence). V dropped 0 bases and J dropped 10 bases, with 10 bases sitting between them. The CDR3 loop spans 13 amino acids. Here the CDR3 reads CASSLADSQPQHF. CDR3 in DNA: TGTGCCAGCAGCTTAGCTGACAGCCAACCCCAGCATTTT.

This rearrangement joins TRBV2 to TRBJ2-4; D remains ambiguous. Germline V gives CDR1 SNHLY, CDR2 FYNNEI. Trimming left V 6 bases short and J 0 bases short, with 6 bases between. This CDR3 is built from 13 residues. CDR3 nucleotide sequence: TGTGCCAGCAGAATTCTAGCCAAAAACATTCAGTACTTC. It translates to CASRILAKNIQYF. Full variable domain (missing parts from reference TRBV2 and TRBJ2-4): EPEVTQTPSHQVTQMGQEVILRCVPISNHLYFYWYRQILGQKVEFLVSFYNNEISEKSEIFDDQFSVERPDGSNFTLKIRSTKLEDSAMYFCASRILAKNIQYFGAGTRLSVL.

This CDR3 reads CASSERAVPGELFF. CDR3 coding DNA: TGTGCCAGCAGTGAAAGGGCCGTGCCCGGGGAGCTGTTTTTT. The chain has TRBV6-1 and TRBJ2-2, with no clear D. Germline assignment: CDR1 MNHNS and CDR2 SASEGT. The CDR3 covers 14 residues. V was cut by 2 bases and J by 6 bases, with 10 bases left in between.

The chain links TRBV21-1 to TRBJ1-4. TRBV21-1 is described as a pseudogene. The CDR3 sequence is 15 residues long. The CDR3 loop reads CASEREGRIGEKLFF. The CDR3 region has the DNA TGTGCCAGTGAGAGGGAGGGCAGAATCGGGGAAAAACTGTTTTTT.

This clone appeared once. The J gene is TRBJ1-4, the V gene TRBV5-6; weak D call: TRBD1 (5 bases). The V end lost 2 bases, the J end lost 4 bases, and 9 bases lay between the germline ends. CDR3 size: 14 residues. Germline CDR1 SGHDT, CDR2 YYEEEE. The CDR3: CASSFQGLNEKLFF. In nucleotides, the CDR3 is TGTGCCAGCAGCTTCCAGGGCCTTAATGAAAAACTGTTTTTT.

The chain combines TRBV29-1 with TRBJ1-2, with 8 bases that match TRBD1. Trimming at V came to 4 bases and at J to 7 bases, leaving 11 bases not matched to a gene. The CDR3 consists of 14 residues. Germline V gene data show CDR1 as SQVTM and CDR2 as ANQGSEA. The CDR3 loop is CSVVLSGRGPGYTF. Here the CDR3 DNA reads TGCAGCGTTGTGCTGAGTGGCAGGGGGCCTGGCTACACCTTC.

The J gene is TRBJ1-4, the V gene TRBV30, with D uncertain. The CDR3 runs to 15 residues. CDR1 is GTSNPN and CDR2 is SVGIG in the germline V gene (reference sequence). V was cut by 5 bases and J by 4 bases, with 17 bases left in between. This CDR3 is CAWRGGIMVNEKLFF. The CDR3 DNA reads as TGTGCCTGGCGGGGAGGAATCATGGTTAATGAAAAACTGTTTTTT.

This rearrangement joins TRBV7-2 to TRBJ2-7; a weak D match, TRBD1 (6 bases). The V end lost 4 bases, the J end lost 3 bases, and 22 bases lay between the germline ends. The CDR3 length is 17 residues. Germline assignment: CDR1 SGHTA and CDR2 FQGNSA. The CDR3: CASSSGPDRPQHYEQYF. In nucleotides, the CDR3 is TGTGCCAGCAGCTCCGGCCCGGACAGACCCCAACACTACGAGCAGTACTTC.

The CDR3 protein is CSLGGRAADTQYF. In DNA, the CDR3 is TGCAGCCTCGGCGGGAGAGCGGCAGATACGCAGTATTTT. The chain uses TRBV29-1 and TRBJ2-3; 7 positions agree with TRBD2. Germline V gives CDR1 SQVTM, CDR2 ANQGSEA. The junction had 9 bases not matched to a gene; V was cut back by 8 bases and J by 4 bases. The length of the CDR3 is 13 residues.

The chain links TRBV10-1 to TRBJ2-6, with a possible D match to TRBD2 (6 bases). V lost 3 bases and J lost 1, with 7 bases in between. The CDR3 covers 15 residues. Germline CDR1 is WNHNN and CDR2 is SYGVQD (reference sequence). The CDR3 here is CASSDGRSGANVLTF. The CDR3 nucleotides are TGCGCCAGCAGTGATGGGAGGTCTGGGGCCAACGTCCTGACTTTC.

The V gene is TRBV4-2, the J gene TRBJ2-7, with 10 bases that match TRBD2. The V gene's germline CDR1 is LGHNA and CDR2 YNFKEQ. This CDR3 spans 15 amino acids. With 1 base clipped from V and 3 bases from J, the junction kept 3 bases outside the gene matches. The CDR3 spells CASSQVPSGGYEQYF. The CDR3 nucleotides are TGTGCCAGCAGCCAAGTTCCTAGCGGGGGCTACGAGCAGTACTTC.

V is TRBV6-1 and J is TRBJ2-1, with D tentatively TRBD2 (6 bases). Germline CDR1 and CDR2: MNHNS and SASEGT. The V gene lost 6 bases and the J gene lost 0 bases, with 9 bases spanning the gap. The CDR3 is 14 residues long. DNA for the CDR3: TGTGCCAGCAGAACCGGGAGCTCCTACAATGAGCAGTTCTTC. It translates to CASRTGSSYNEQFF.

The chain joins TRBV9 to TRBJ2-7, with 8 bases that match TRBD2. CDR3 length: 14 residues. CDR1 and CDR2 from the germline V gene are SGDLS and YYNGEE. V lost 4 bases, J lost 6 bases, and 9 bases stayed unmatched. CDR3 bases: TGTGCCAGCAGCCTAGCGGGTACCGGACTCGAGCAGTACTTC. It yields the protein CASSLAGTGLEQYF. The entire variable domain, with the rest obtained from reference TRBV9 and TRBJ2-7, is as follows: DSGVTQTPKHLITATGQRVTLRCSPRSGDLSVYWYQQSLDQGLQFLIQYYNGEERAKGNILERFSAQQFPDLHSELNLSSLELGDSALYFCASSLAGTGLEQYFGPGTRLTVT.

The J gene is TRBJ2-1, the V gene TRBV28; 7 bases match TRBD1. The CDR3 extends over 12 amino acids. The germline V gene has CDR1 MDHEN and CDR2 SYDVKM. Unmatched junction bases numbered 1, after V lost 4 bases and J lost 7 bases. CDR3 residues: CASSSRGNEQFF. CDR3 coding DNA: TGTGCCAGCAGTTCCAGGGGGAATGAGCAGTTCTTC.

This chain connects TRBV7-9 to TRBJ1-2; D gene ambiguous. V lost 6 bases, J lost 2 bases, and 13 bases lay in between. The CDR3 totals 14 residues. Per the germline V gene, CDR1 is SEHNR and CDR2 is FQNEAQ (reference sequence). The CDR3 sequence: CASSGILGNYGYTF. The CDR3 DNA sequence: TGTGCCAGCAGTGGCATCTTGGGGAACTATGGCTACACCTTC. Combining the CDR3 with reference TRBV7-9 and TRBJ1-2 gives the whole variable domain DTGVSQNPRHKITKRGQNVTFRCDPISEHNRLYWYRQTLGQGPEFLTYFQNEAQLEKSRLLSDRFSAERPKGSFSTLEIQRTEQGDSAMYLCASSGILGNYGYTFGSGTRLTVV.

The rearrangement joins TRBV28 to TRBJ2-1; TRBD2 matches 11 bases. The V gene's germline CDR1 is MDHEN and CDR2 SYDVKM. The junction had 8 bases not matched to a gene; V was cut back by 4 bases and J by 3 bases. The length of the CDR3 is 17 residues. The CDR3 nucleotides are TGTGCCAGCAGTTCCCCGGGACTAGCGGACATCTACAATGAGCAGTTCTTC. It codes for CASSSPGLADIYNEQFF.

The genes are TRBV5-4 and TRBJ2-1; TRBD2 aligns across 11 bases. This CDR3 is built from 15 residues. Germline trimming cut 4 bases from V and 6 bases from J; bases unmatched to any gene: 6. Looked up from germline, CDR1 is SGHNT and CDR2 is YYREEE (reference sequence). The CDR3 region has the DNA TGTGCCAGCAGCCTACTAGCGGGAGTAGGCAATGAGCAGTTCTTC. Protein product: CASSLLAGVGNEQFF.

The chain has TRBV2 and TRBJ2-1; TRBD2 agrees at 7 bases. The CDR3 spans 15 residues. Trimming took 2 bases from V and 1 from J; bases not matched to a gene: 2. Germline CDR1 and CDR2: SNHLY and FYNNEI. CDR3 region: CASSEQAGSYNEQFF. The CDR3 DNA reads as TGTGCCAGCAGTGAACAAGCGGGGTCCTACAATGAGCAGTTCTTC. Filled out from reference TRBV2 and TRBJ2-1, the complete variable domain reads EPEVTQTPSHQVTQMGQEVILRCVPISNHLYFYWYRQILGQKVEFLVSFYNNEISEKSEIFDDQFSVERPDGSNFTLKIRSTKLEDSAMYFCASSEQAGSYNEQFFGPGTRLTVL.

The rearrangement uses TRBV19 and TRBJ1-3; the D gene is possibly TRBD1 (6 bases). V lost 6 bases to trimming and J lost 2 bases, with 8 bases between them. Germline V CDR1 and CDR2: LNHDA, SQIVND (reference sequence). CDR3 length equals 13 residues. CDR3 bases: TGTGCCAGTAGCCGGACAGCTGGAAACACCATATATTTT. Its translation: CASSRTAGNTIYF.

V usage is TRBV7-9 and J usage is TRBJ1-1, with D maybe TRBD1 (5 bases). The CDR3 extends over 14 amino acids. Trimming took off 4 bases at V and 0 bases at J, with 9 bases between the two ends. The germline gives CDR1 SEHNR, CDR2 FQNEAQ (reference sequence). The CDR3 nucleotides read TGTGCCAGCAGCTCCCTGGGGGTGAACACTGAAGCTTTCTTT. Protein: CASSSLGVNTEAFF. Looking up the rest from reference TRBV7-9 and TRBJ1-1 gives the full variable domain: DTGVSQNPRHKITKRGQNVTFRCDPISEHNRLYWYRQTLGQGPEFLTYFQNEAQLEKSRLLSDRFSAERPKGSFSTLEIQRTEQGDSAMYLCASSSLGVNTEAFFGQGTRLTVV.

This clone was counted once. V usage is TRBV9 and J usage is TRBJ1-3, with 7 bases matching TRBD1. The CDR3 runs 17 residues. V was pared by 0 bases and J by 0 bases, with 6 bases of the junction left unmatched. Germline CDR1 and CDR2: SGDLS and YYNGEE. CDR3 sequence reads: CASSVETGIPSGNTIYF. CDR3 nucleotide sequence: TGTGCCAGCAGCGTAGAGACAGGGATCCCCTCTGGAAACACCATATATTTT.

The genes are TRBV5-1 and TRBJ2-3; no definite D call. The CDR3 length is 14 residues. Trimming stripped 2 bases from V and 2 bases from J, with 9 bases between. From germline, CDR1 is SGHRS and CDR2 YFSETQ. CDR3 DNA: TGCGCCAGCAGCTTCCGGTTATCCACAGATACGCAGTATTTT. Protein: CASSFRLSTDTQYF. Based on the CDR3 plus reference TRBV5-1 and TRBJ2-3, the full variable domain is KAGVTQTPRYLIKTRGQQVTLSCSPISGHRSVSWYQQTPGQGLQFLFEYFSETQRNKGNFPGRFSGRQFSNSRSEMNVSTLELGDSALYLCASSFRLSTDTQYFGPGTRLTVL.

A word on this clone: Because the CDR3's place on the DNA is in doubt, the DNA is left out and the CDR3 is given as listed by TCRdb. At the DNA level, this CDR3 is encoded by other sequences in the same sample as well. The chain carries TRBV28 and TRBJ2-7; TRBD2 is the table's D call, not checked against the DNA. Germline V gene lookup returns CDR1 MDHEN and CDR2 SYDVKM. The CDR3 region is 11 residues in length, termini included. The CDR3 sequence: CASSSSYEQYF.

This chain connects TRBV14 to TRBJ2-7, with 9 bases fitting TRBD2. CDR1 SGHDN and CDR2 FVKESK come from the germline V gene. With 0 bases clipped from V and 0 bases from J, the junction kept 3 bases outside the gene matches. The CDR3 extends over 16 amino acids. The CDR3 DNA sequence: TGTGCCAGCAGCCAAGAGAATAGCGGGAGCTCCTACGAGCAGTACTTC. Translated: CASSQENSGSSYEQYF.

CDR3 residues: CASSYSEGLPFYEQYF. The CDR3 bases are TGTGCCAGCAGTTACTCGGAGGGACTACCCTTTTACGAGCAGTACTTC. V and J are TRBV6-6 and TRBJ2-7; 7 bases are a match to TRBD2. J was trimmed by 4 bases and V by 0 bases; bases with no gene match: 9. This CDR3 contains 16 residues. Per the germline V gene, CDR1 is MNHNY and CDR2 is SVGAGI (reference sequence).

CDR3: CASSTGTYEQYF. CDR3 coding DNA: TGTGCCAGCAGCACAGGTACCTACGAGCAGTACTTC. The chain links TRBV5-4 to TRBJ2-7; a weak D match, TRBD1 (5 bases). This CDR3 spans 12 amino acids. Trimming pared 4 bases from V and 2 bases from J, leaving 7 bases between. Germline assignment: CDR1 SGHNT and CDR2 YYREEE (reference sequence).

A remark on this clone: The same CDR3 also results from other DNA sequences found in this sample. The gene calls are TRBV9 and TRBJ2-1; TRBD2 matches 7 bases. Germline V lookup: CDR1 SGDLS, CDR2 YYNGEE. V dropped 2 bases and J dropped 3; count of bases not matched to a gene: 5. This CDR3 region has 15 residues. The CDR3 loop is CASSVGGGSYNEQFF. DNA for the CDR3: TGTGCCAGCAGCGTGGGTGGCGGGAGCTACAATGAGCAGTTCTTC.

This clone showed up just once. The chain is built from TRBV19 and TRBJ2-1, with TRBD2 matching over 10 bases. Germline V gene sequence: CDR1 LNHDA, CDR2 SQIVND (reference sequence). This CDR3 has 15 amino acids. V gave up 6 bases and J gave up 6 bases; unmatched junction bases: 8. The CDR3 protein is CASRKGASGSNEQFF. DNA for the CDR3: TGTGCCAGTAGGAAGGGGGCTAGCGGGAGCAATGAGCAGTTCTTC.

V is TRBV5-4 and J is TRBJ2-7, with 10 nucleotides matching TRBD2. Germline V gene data show CDR1 as SGHNT and CDR2 as YYREEE (reference sequence). V was clipped by 8 bases and J by 0 bases; unmatched bases: 11. The CDR3 is 16 residues long. Written as DNA, the CDR3 is TGTGCCAGTAGCCCCCGGACTAGCGGTTTCTCCTACGAGCAGTACTTC. Translation gives CASSPRTSGFSYEQYF.

This chain joins TRBV10-1 and TRBJ1-1; D gene uncertain. The V end lost 5 bases, the J end lost 4 bases, and 11 bases lay between the germline ends. The CDR3 consists of 13 residues. Germline loops: CDR1 WNHNN, CDR2 SYGVQD (reference sequence). DNA of the CDR3: TGCGCCAGCAGTAAGGGTTGGCGCACTGAAGCTTTCTTT. It translates to CASSKGWRTEAFF.

The gene calls are TRBV11-2 and TRBJ2-3; D remains unclear. Trimming took 0 bases from V and 2 from J, leaving 6 bases between them. This CDR3 comprises 14 residues. The germline gives CDR1 SGHAT, CDR2 FQNNGV. CDR3 bases: TGTGCCAGCAGCTTAGAGGCGCTCACAGATACGCAGTATTTT. Its translation: CASSLEALTDTQYF.